This TCR beta chain was found in a study of T cell responses to AZD1222 COVID-19 vaccine (dated by TCRdb to the early 2020s). Context from the whole study: A total of over 230 trial participants underwent TCR sequencing, of whom 207 received two doses of AZD1222 and 26 received two doses of the MenACWY control vaccine. Trial participants were enrolled by age into 18-55, 56-69 and 70-plus year subgroups, with approximately 150, 28 and 58 TCR-sequenced participants respectively. The full study reports these points: Because no samples from the day 14 peak response were available, repertoires could be characterized only after the peak T cell response. Epitopes outside the regions mutated in the B.1.351 and B.1.1.7 variants were reportedly recognized by nearly half of the unique spike-specific TCRs. Conclusions about previously exposed vaccinees are limited because only six or seven AZD1222 recipients were SARS-CoV-2 seropositive at baseline. After two AZD1222 doses, both the breadth and the depth of spike-specific TCRs were significantly higher than at day 0 and than in MenACWY recipients. In the small 56-69-year group, the increase in depth fell short of significance, most likely because of low power. Vaccine-associated CD4 TCRs spanned the whole spike protein, with dominant responses in regions 160-218 and 743-854. Participants were mostly white British and included more females than males, and it was suggested by the authors that clonal diversity may have been underestimated.

The CDR3 regions of human TCRbeta chains were analyzed by immunosequencing. The authors processed their data as follows. TCRs in the repertoires were matched against a reference library of SARS-CoV-2-specific TCRs that had been generated with the MIRA antigen-specificity platform. Breadth was defined as the fraction of unique TCRs that were SARS-CoV-2-associated, and depth was defined as the fraction of total T cells that were SARS-CoV-2-associated. Each spike-specific TCR was assigned to its reactive spike region and to a CD4 or CD8 class using the MIRA data. Log10-transformed breadth and depth values were compared by one-way ANOVA with Sidak's multiple comparisons tests. The table was pulled from immuneACCESS by TCRdb, which kept in-frame rearrangements only. Such tables lose some clones; where checked, under half of the loss comes from unresolved V genes, and the rest has no known cause. Clone size and the V and J calls come from that table; the DNA yielded D and trimming. The table for this sample lists more than 75,000 clones; around nine tenths of them were counted only once. About 7% of the sample is taken by the ten largest.

The time point label here, explained by the study, means: about 28 days (+/-7) after the second vaccine dose. AZD1222 recipients given second doses at about 4 weeks or at about 12 weeks were pooled, since spike-specific TCR depth and breadth were not found to differ between the two schedules. Samples from vaccinated people were obtained from the UK trials COV001 and COV002, which included a single-blind randomized controlled phase 2/3 trial of AZD1222 (ChAdOx1 nCoV-19) in healthy adults. Trial participant PBMC samples were collected at day 0 and day 28 after the second dose for TCRbeta chain sequencing. As to this clone: Its recognized antigen is unknown. No qualities accompany the bases; no much larger clone lies one base away.

Sequences were derived from peripheral blood, sampled 28 days after the second AZD1222 dose. This clonotype originated in an adult who received the AZD1222 COVID-19 vaccine.

The CDR3 here reads CASSDLGGVNYGYTF. The DNA is TGTGCCAGCAGTGATCTTGGAGGCGTCAACTATGGCTACACCTTC. This chain is built from TRBV6-4 and TRBJ1-2; the D segment cannot be called with confidence. Reading from cysteine to phenylalanine, the CDR3 counts 15 amino acids. Only the CDR3 part of the read is kept: 45 bases, read in frame from the first base. A distance of 13 bases separates the germline ends of V and J, which lose 3 bases and 2 bases respectively. The germline V gene yields MRHNA for CDR1 and SNTAGT for CDR2.